This entry lists 26 T cell receptor beta chains sequenced from one sample in a study of prognosis after radiotherapy for stage I lung cancer. From genomic DNA, two-round multiplex PCR was used to amplify TCR beta CDR3. The authors ran first-round PCR with primers specific to each TRBV and TRBJ gene. TCRdb fed the multiplex PCR reads into MiXCR, producing one record per CDR3 protein. The sample lists approximately 31,000 distinct CDR3 sequences, 40% to 60% occurring once. Material: PBMCs, obtained before or after stereotactic body radiation therapy (not recorded which). The receptors stem from a donor over 45 with non-small cell lung cancer.

In its sample, this clonotype was seen many times. The chain employs TRBV19 and TRBJ2-2; possible D gene TRBD1, 6 bases. The germline CDR1 and CDR2 sequences are LNHDA and SQIVND (reference sequence). The V end lost 4 bases, the J end lost 4 bases, and 16 bases lay between the germline ends. The CDR3 contains 16 residues. CDR3 sequence (DNA): TGTGCCAGTAGTAGACAACAGGGACGCGGCACCGGGGAGCTGTTTTTT. This gives the protein CASSRQQGRGTGELFF.

There are many counts of this clonotype. The chain has TRBV29-1 and TRBJ1-1; maybe TRBD1 (5 bases). CDR1 is SQVTM, CDR2 ANQGSEA, per germline. The CDR3 extends over 14 amino acids. Between the trimmed V and J ends, which lost 5 bases and 4 bases, there was a span of 17 bases. CDR3 protein: CSVLVGGGGTEAFF. DNA for the CDR3: TGCAGCGTTTTGGTTGGCGGGGGAGGCACTGAAGCTTTCTTT.

This clonotype was counted at least ten times. This chain joins TRBV5-6 and TRBJ1-2, with no clear D. The CDR3 contains 15 residues. Trimming removed 0 bases from V and 0 bases from J, with 9 bases in between. Germline V gene lookup returns CDR1 SGHDT and CDR2 YYEEEE. CDR3 DNA: TGTGCCAGCAGCTTGGGATACAGAGCTAACTATGGCTACACCTTC. It codes for CASSLGYRANYGYTF. Based on the CDR3 plus reference TRBV5-6 and TRBJ1-2, the full variable domain is DAGVTQSPTHLIKTRGQQVTLRCSPKSGHDTVSWYQQALGQGPQFIFQYYEEEERQRGNFPDRFSGHQFPNYSSELNVNALLLGDSALYLCASSLGYRANYGYTFGSGTRLTVV.

Judged by abundance, this clonotype is medium-sized (0.01 to 0.1%). The chain couples TRBV30 to TRBJ1-2, with D tentatively TRBD1 (5 bases). Germline V gene data show CDR1 as GTSNPN and CDR2 as SVGIG (reference sequence). V lost 6 bases and J lost 6, with 8 bases in between. This CDR3 has 10 amino acids. The CDR3 reads CACTGDGYTF. The CDR3 DNA follows: TGTGCCTGCACGGGGGATGGCTACACCTTC.

This clonotype was counted once. The chain joins TRBV7-2 to TRBJ1-1; possible D gene TRBD1, 6 bases. Trimming took off 2 bases at V and 4 bases at J, with 17 bases between the two ends. The V gene's germline CDR1 is SGHTA and CDR2 FQGNSA. The CDR3 has 16 amino acids. The CDR3: CASSLWGAGVITEAFF. For the CDR3, the DNA is TGTGCCAGCAGCTTATGGGGGGCAGGGGTCATCACTGAAGCTTTCTTT.

This clonotype was seen repeatedly, ten times or more. One base away lies a much larger clone, so this may be a sequencing read error. This chain joins TRBV11-3 and TRBJ2-1; no clear D gene. With 1 base removed from V and 0 bases from J, the gap between germline ends came to 7 bases. Germline V lookup: CDR1 SGHNT, CDR2 YENEEA. CDR3 length equals 15 residues. In DNA form, the CDR3 reads TGTGCCAGCAGCTTAGTCGACCTCTCCTACAATGAGCAGTTCTTC. Protein product: CASSLVDLSYNEQFF.

By proportion, this clonotype is medium-sized (0.01 to 0.1%). This CDR3 is CASSALLVRRNTF. For the CDR3, the DNA is TGTGCCAGCAGTGCACTTCTTGTTCGGCGCAACACCTTC. The chain joins TRBV12-3 or TRBV12-4 to TRBJ1-2, with D hard to call. The CDR3 has 13 amino acids. V lost 5 bases and J 12 bases, leaving 19 bases between the germline ends.

This clonotype has ten or more counts. The chain recombines TRBV20-1 with TRBJ2-1, with no clear D. The CDR3 loop spans 12 amino acids. Trimming left V 0 bases short and J 9 bases short, with 9 bases between. Germline V lookup: CDR1 DFQATT, CDR2 SNEGSKA (reference sequence). In DNA form, the CDR3 reads TGCAGTGCTAGAGACTCAGCGAGTGAGCAGTTCTTC. Protein product: CSARDSASEQFF.

In this sample, this clonotype turned up a few times. This chain connects TRBV5-1 to TRBJ1-2, with D maybe TRBD1 (5 bases). V lost 0 bases, J lost 8 bases, and 8 bases lay in between. CDR1 and CDR2 from the germline V gene are SGHRS and YFSETQ. This CDR3 has 12 amino acids. The CDR3 is CASSLGGGGYTF. The CDR3, as DNA: TGCGCCAGCAGCTTGGGGGGCGGCGGCTACACCTTC.

The chain carries TRBV11-2 and TRBJ2-2; D possibly corresponds to TRBD2 (7 bases). CDR3 length equals 15 residues. V was clipped by 1 base and J by 4 bases, with 10 bases between them. Germline CDR1 reads SGHAT; CDR2 reads FQNNGV. The CDR3 protein is CASSLAGGGTGELFF. The CDR3 bases are TGTGCCAGCAGCTTAGCGGGGGGCGGCACCGGGGAGCTGTTTTTT.

With respect to this clonotype: A much larger clone lies a single base off, so this may be a read error. The rearrangement links TRBV2 to TRBJ1-1; 10 bases match TRBD1. V shed 6 bases, J shed 0 bases, and the junction held 4 bases outside the gene matches. The CDR3 consists of 15 residues. Germline CDR1 SNHLY, CDR2 FYNNEI. The CDR3 is CASRPGQGMNTEAFF. The CDR3 DNA reads TGTGCCAGCAGGCCGGGACAGGGGATGAACACTGAAGCTTTCTTT.

In this sample, this clonotype turned up a few times. The junction differs from germline at one of its ends, possibly a read error. The chain combines TRBV19 with TRBJ1-5, with no clear D. The CDR3 length is 13 residues. Germline CDR1 reads LNHDA; CDR2 reads SQIVND (reference sequence). CDR3 in amino acids: CAISVGQRRPQHF. CDR3 in DNA: TGTGCCATTAGTGTAGGGCAGAGGCGGCCCCAGCATTTT.

This clonotype is termed medium-sized. This chain links TRBV7-2 with TRBJ2-3; D may correspond to TRBD1 or TRBD2 (5 bases each). V dropped 4 bases and J dropped 2 bases, with 10 bases sitting between them. The germline V gene has CDR1 SGHTA and CDR2 FQGNSA. The CDR3 covers 14 residues. This chain's CDR3 is CASSSWGYTDTQYF. As DNA, the CDR3 is TGTGCCAGCAGCTCATGGGGGTACACAGATACGCAGTATTTT.

About this clonotype: A read error may be the cause here, since a much bigger clone is one base away. V usage is TRBV28 and J usage is TRBJ1-4; D not resolved. The CDR3 contains 15 residues. Germline assignment: CDR1 MDHEN and CDR2 SYDVKM. Trimming left V 6 bases short and J 5 bases short, with 16 bases between. CDR3 in DNA: TGTGCCAGCAGCTTTCCAGACGGTTCGAATGAAAAACTGTTTTTT. It specifies CASSFPDGSNEKLFF.

This clonotype came up many times. This rearrangement joins TRBV9 to TRBJ2-7, with D unclear. Germline assignment: CDR1 SGDLS and CDR2 YYNGEE. The CDR3 totals 12 residues. Trimming cost V 4 bases and J 4 bases, with 9 bases left between them. Here the CDR3 reads CASSSFGYEQYF. DNA of the CDR3: TGTGCCAGCAGCTCATTCGGGTACGAGCAGTACTTC.

The chain links TRBV20-1 to TRBJ2-7, with 8 bases aligning to TRBD1. V shed 6 bases and J 4 bases; nucleotides not matched to a gene: 14. The CDR3 length is 15 residues. Looked up from germline, CDR1 is DFQATT and CDR2 is SNEGSKA (reference sequence). As DNA, the CDR3 is TGCAGTGCAATTGCGCCGGGACAGGTTTTATACGAGCAGTACTTC. It translates to CSAIAPGQVLYEQYF.

This clonotype was picked up many times. The chain has TRBV20-1 and TRBJ1-6, with a weak D call TRBD1 (5 bases). Per germline, CDR1 DFQATT and CDR2 SNEGSKA (reference sequence). Trimming took off 5 bases at V and 8 bases at J, with 19 bases between the two ends. The CDR3 contains 15 residues. Here the CDR3 DNA reads TGCAGTGCTCAGACGCCTCAGGGCGGGGATTCACCCCTCCACTTT. Translated, it gives CSAQTPQGGDSPLHF.

This clonotype was seen ten or more times. The V gene is TRBV5-1, the J gene TRBJ2-1; a weak D match, TRBD2 (5 bases). CDR3 length equals 14 residues. V was clipped by 2 bases and J by 7 bases, with 13 bases between them. Per the germline V gene, CDR1 is SGHRS and CDR2 is YFSETQ. The CDR3 bases are TGCGCCAGCAGCTTCCGCGGGCAGGTTAATGAGCAGTTCTTC. The encoded protein is CASSFRGQVNEQFF. The full variable domain, completed using reference TRBV5-1 and TRBJ2-1, is KAGVTQTPRYLIKTRGQQVTLSCSPISGHRSVSWYQQTPGQGLQFLFEYFSETQRNKGNFPGRFSGRQFSNSRSEMNVSTLELGDSALYLCASSFRGQVNEQFFGPGTRLTVL.

In regard to this clonotype: A far more abundant clone sits one base away, making this likely a read error. The J gene is TRBJ2-5, the V gene TRBV6-9; D not resolved. Germline CDR1 MNHGY, CDR2 SVAAGI. V shed 4 bases and J shed 3 bases, with 18 bases lying between them. This CDR3 is 16 amino acids long. In nucleotides, the CDR3 is TGTGCCAGCAGTTCCCCGGCCGGTAGAGACGAAGAGACCCAGTACTTC. Translating it yields CASSSPAGRDEETQYF.

This clonotype is medium-sized. The chain links TRBV28 to TRBJ1-6, with 7 bases that match TRBD1. The germline V gene encodes CDR1 MDHEN and CDR2 SYDVKM. There are 14 residues in the CDR3. With V trimmed by 6 bases and J by 4 bases, 3 bases remained unmatched. The CDR3 is CASREGQYNSPLHF. CDR3 nucleotides: TGTGCCAGCAGGGAGGGACAGTATAATTCACCCCTCCACTTT.

The chain joins TRBV12-3 or TRBV12-4 to TRBJ2-3; the D gene is possibly TRBD2 (6 bases). The CDR3 has 15 amino acids. V was trimmed by 6 bases and J by 4 bases, leaving 17 bases between them. The CDR3 is CASSPLTGGADTQYF. The DNA of the CDR3 is TGTGCCAGCAGCCCCTTGACCGGAGGGGCAGATACGCAGTATTTT.

This clonotype was seen ten or more times. The V gene is TRBV20-1, the J gene TRBJ1-1; 7 nucleotides agree with TRBD1. Germline V gene data show CDR1 as DFQATT and CDR2 as SNEGSKA (reference sequence). This CDR3 region has 14 residues. J was trimmed by 4 bases and V by 2 bases; bases with no gene match: 7. In DNA, the CDR3 is TGCAGTGCTAGACAGACAGGGTTGAGCACTGAAGCTTTCTTT. Translating it yields CSARQTGLSTEAFF.

Note on this clonotype: One end of the junction is discordant with germline, which a read error may explain. The rearrangement uses TRBV7-2 and TRBJ2-6, with D possibly called TRBD1 or TRBD2 (6 bases each). The CDR3 extends over 16 amino acids. The germline V gene has CDR1 SGHTA and CDR2 FQGNSA. CDR3 amino acids: CASSPGCAWGANVLTF. CDR3 coding DNA: TGTGCCAGCAGCCCAGGGTGCGCGTGGGGGGCCAACGTCCTTACTTTC. Full variable domain (missing parts from reference TRBV7-2 and TRBJ2-6): GAGVSQSPSNKVTEKGKDVELRCDPISGHTALYWYRQSLGQGLEFLIYFQGNSAPDKSGLPSDRFSAERTGGSVSTLTIQRTQQEDSAVYLCASSPGCAWGANVLTFGAGSRLTVL.

The genes are TRBV12-3 or TRBV12-4 and TRBJ2-2, with a weak D call TRBD2 (7 bases). The ends were cut back, 6 bases at V and 5 bases at J, with 19 bases in the middle. CDR3 length: 16 amino acids. The CDR3 nucleotides read TGTGCCAGCAGGGGGGCTAGCGGTAGAGGGACCGGGGAGCTGTTTTTT. Amino acid sequence: CASRGASGRGTGELFF.

The chain links TRBV6-1 to TRBJ2-2; 7 positions match TRBD2. Germline V gives CDR1 MNHNS, CDR2 SASEGT. V dropped 7 bases and J dropped 2; count of bases not matched to a gene: 4. CDR3 length equals 14 residues. The CDR3 bases are TGTGCCAGCATGACTAGCTGCAACACCGGGGAGCTGTTTTTT. Its protein is CASMTSCNTGELFF.

This clonotype was seen ten or more times. J is TRBJ2-2 and V is TRBV12-3 or TRBV12-4; possible D gene TRBD1, 6 bases. The CDR3 covers 17 residues. The V gene lost 2 bases and the J gene lost 7 bases, with 20 bases spanning the gap. The CDR3 protein is CASSLRRGQGYNGELFF. Written as DNA, the CDR3 is TGTGCCAGCAGTTTACGGCGAGGGCAGGGGTATAACGGGGAGCTGTTTTTT.